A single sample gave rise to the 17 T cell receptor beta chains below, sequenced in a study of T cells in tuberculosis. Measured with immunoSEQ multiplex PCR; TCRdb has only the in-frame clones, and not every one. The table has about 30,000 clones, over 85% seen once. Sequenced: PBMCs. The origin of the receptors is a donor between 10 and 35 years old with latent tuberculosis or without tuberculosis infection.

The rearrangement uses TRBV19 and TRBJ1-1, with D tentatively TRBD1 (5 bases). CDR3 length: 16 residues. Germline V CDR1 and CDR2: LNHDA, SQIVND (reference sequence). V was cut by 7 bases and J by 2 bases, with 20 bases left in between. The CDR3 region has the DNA TGTGCCAGTAAACCCCACCGACAGCTTCTAAACACTGAAGCTTTCTTT. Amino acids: CASKPHRQLLNTEAFF.

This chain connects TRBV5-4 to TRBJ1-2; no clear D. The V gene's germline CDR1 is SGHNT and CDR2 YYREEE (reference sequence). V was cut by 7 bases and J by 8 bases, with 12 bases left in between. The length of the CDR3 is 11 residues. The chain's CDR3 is CASVDSGGYTF. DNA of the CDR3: TGTGCCAGCGTGGACTCTGGGGGCTACACCTTC. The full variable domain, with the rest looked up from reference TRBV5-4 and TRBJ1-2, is ETGVTQSPTHLIKTRGQQVTLRCSSQSGHNTVSWYQQALGQGPQFIFQYYREEENGRGNFPPRFSGLQFPNYSSELNVNALELDDSALYLCASVDSGGYTFGSGTRLTVV.

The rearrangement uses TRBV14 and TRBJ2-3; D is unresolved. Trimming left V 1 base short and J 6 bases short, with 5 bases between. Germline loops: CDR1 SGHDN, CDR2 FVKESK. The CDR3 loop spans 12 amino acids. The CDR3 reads CASSQASDTQYF. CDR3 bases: TGTGCCAGCAGCCAAGCTTCTGATACGCAGTATTTT.

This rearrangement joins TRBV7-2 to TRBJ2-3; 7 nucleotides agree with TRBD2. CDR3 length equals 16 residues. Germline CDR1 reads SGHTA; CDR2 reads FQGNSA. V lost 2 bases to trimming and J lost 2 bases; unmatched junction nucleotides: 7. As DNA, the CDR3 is TGTGCCAGCAGCTTATCCCCGCAGCGGGACACAGATACGCAGTATTTT. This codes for CASSLSPQRDTDTQYF.

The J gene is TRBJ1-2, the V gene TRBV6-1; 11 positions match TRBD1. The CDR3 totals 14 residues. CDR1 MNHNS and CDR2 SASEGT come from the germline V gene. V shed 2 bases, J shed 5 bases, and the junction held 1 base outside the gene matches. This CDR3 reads CASSERDRGYGYTF. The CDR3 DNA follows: TGTGCCAGCAGTGAAAGGGACAGGGGGTATGGCTACACCTTC.

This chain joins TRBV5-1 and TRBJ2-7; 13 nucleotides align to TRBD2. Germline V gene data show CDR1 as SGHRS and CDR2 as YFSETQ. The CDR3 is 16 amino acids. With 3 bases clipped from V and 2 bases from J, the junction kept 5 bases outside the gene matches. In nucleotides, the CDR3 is TGCGCCAGCAGCTGGACACTAGCGGGAGGGGCCTACGAGCAGTACTTC. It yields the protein CASSWTLAGGAYEQYF.

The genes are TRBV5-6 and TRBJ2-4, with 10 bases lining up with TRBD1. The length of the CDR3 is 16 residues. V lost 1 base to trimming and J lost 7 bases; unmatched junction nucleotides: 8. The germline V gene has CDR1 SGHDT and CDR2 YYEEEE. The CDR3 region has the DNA TGTGCCAGCAGCTTGTTAGGACAGGGGGACCTCAACATTCAGTACTTC. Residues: CASSLLGQGDLNIQYF.

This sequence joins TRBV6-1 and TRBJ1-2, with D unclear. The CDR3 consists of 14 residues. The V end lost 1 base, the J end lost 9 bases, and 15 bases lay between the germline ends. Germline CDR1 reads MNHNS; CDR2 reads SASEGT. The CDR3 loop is CASSEGPVLKSYTF. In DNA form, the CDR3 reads TGTGCCAGCAGTGAAGGTCCAGTCCTGAAAAGCTACACCTTC.

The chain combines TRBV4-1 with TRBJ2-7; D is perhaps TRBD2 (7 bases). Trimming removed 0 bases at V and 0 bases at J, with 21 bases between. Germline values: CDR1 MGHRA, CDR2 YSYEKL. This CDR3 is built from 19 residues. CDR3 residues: CASSQEEGGVEASSYEQYF. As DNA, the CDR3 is TGCGCCAGCAGCCAAGAGGAAGGGGGGGTGGAGGCTAGCTCCTACGAGCAGTACTTC.

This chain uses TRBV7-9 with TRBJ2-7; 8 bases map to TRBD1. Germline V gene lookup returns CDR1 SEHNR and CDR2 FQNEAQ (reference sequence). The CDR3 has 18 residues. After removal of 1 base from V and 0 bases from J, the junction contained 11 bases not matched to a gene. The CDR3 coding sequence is TGTGCCAGCAGCTTAGAGGGGTGGGGACAGGTTTACTCCTACGAGCAGTACTTC. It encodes CASSLEGWGQVYSYEQYF.

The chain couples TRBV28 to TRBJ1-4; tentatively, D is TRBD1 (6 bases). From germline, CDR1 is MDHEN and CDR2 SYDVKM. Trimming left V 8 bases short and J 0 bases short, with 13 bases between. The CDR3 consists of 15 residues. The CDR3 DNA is TGTGCCAGCTTATACAGGGATCCAACTAATGAAAAACTGTTTTTT. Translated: CASLYRDPTNEKLFF.

This CDR3 reads CASSIPGQAATNEKLFF. The CDR3 DNA sequence: TGTGCCAGTAGTATACCGGGACAGGCTGCAACTAATGAAAAACTGTTTTTT. V is TRBV19 and J is TRBJ1-4, with 8 positions matching TRBD1. This CDR3 has 17 amino acids. The junction had 5 bases not matched to a gene; V was cut back by 2 bases and J by 0 bases. The germline V gene encodes CDR1 LNHDA and CDR2 SQIVND (reference sequence).

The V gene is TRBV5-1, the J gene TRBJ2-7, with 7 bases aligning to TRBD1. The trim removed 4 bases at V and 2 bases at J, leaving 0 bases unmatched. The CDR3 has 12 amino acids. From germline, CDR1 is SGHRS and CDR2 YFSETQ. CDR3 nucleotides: TGCGCCAGCAGCGACAGGGCCTACGAGCAGTACTTC. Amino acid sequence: CASSDRAYEQYF.

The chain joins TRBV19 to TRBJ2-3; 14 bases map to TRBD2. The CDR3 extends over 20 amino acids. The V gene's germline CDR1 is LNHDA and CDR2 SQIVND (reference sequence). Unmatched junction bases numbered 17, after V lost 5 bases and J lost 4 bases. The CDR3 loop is CASSLNPTSGRAGVADTQYF. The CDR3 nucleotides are TGTGCCAGTAGTCTAAACCCGACTAGCGGGAGGGCCGGAGTCGCAGATACGCAGTATTTT.

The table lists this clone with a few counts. CDR3 nucleotides: TGTGCCAGCAGTTCCGGACAGGGGGATAACACTGAAGCTTTCTTT. Translated: CASSSGQGDNTEAFF. J is TRBJ1-1 and V is TRBV28; 10 positions match TRBD1. This CDR3 region has 15 residues. The ends lost 4 bases at V and 2 bases at J; junction bases unmatched: 4. Germline values: CDR1 MDHEN, CDR2 SYDVKM.

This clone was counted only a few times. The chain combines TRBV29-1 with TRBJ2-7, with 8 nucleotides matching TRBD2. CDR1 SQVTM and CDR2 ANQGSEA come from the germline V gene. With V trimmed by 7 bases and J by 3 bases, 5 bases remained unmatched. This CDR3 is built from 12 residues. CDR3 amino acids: CSGGSGIYEQYF. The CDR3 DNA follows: TGCAGCGGGGGTAGCGGGATCTACGAGCAGTACTTC.

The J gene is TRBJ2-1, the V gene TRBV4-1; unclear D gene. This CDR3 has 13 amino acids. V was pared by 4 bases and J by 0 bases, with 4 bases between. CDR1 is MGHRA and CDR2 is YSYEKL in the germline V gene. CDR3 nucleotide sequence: TGCGCCAGCAGCCCGGGCTCCTACAATGAGCAGTTCTTC. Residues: CASSPGSYNEQFF.